The 10 T cell receptor beta chains below come from one sample, sequenced in a study of cytomegalovirus exposure and HLA in healthy donors. The PCR made use of 60 Vbeta and 13 Jbeta primers. The protocol was immunoSEQ multiplex PCR, while the TCRdb copy is restricted to in-frame clones and leaves out a portion. The sample carries some 130,000 clones, roughly three quarters recorded once. The sample comprised PBMCs. All receptors derive from a man aged 35 to 55 in good health and CMV-seronegative.

The sample holds a few counts of this clone. The rearrangement links TRBV11-2 to TRBJ2-7; D not resolved. The CDR3 contains 13 residues. V was clipped by 5 bases and J by 3 bases, with 11 bases between them. The V gene's germline CDR1 is SGHAT and CDR2 FQNNGV. The CDR3 protein is CASSGGPSYEQYF. The CDR3 region has the DNA TGTGCCAGCAGCGGCGGCCCAAGCTACGAGCAGTACTTC.

The chain joins TRBV6-4 to TRBJ2-1; the D gene is possibly TRBD2 (5 bases). The CDR3 totals 16 residues. V gave up 5 bases and J gave up 2 bases, with 16 bases separating them. CDR1 is MRHNA, CDR2 SNTAGT, per germline. The CDR3 protein is CASSSGLSETYNEQFF. In DNA, the CDR3 is TGTGCCAGCAGTTCCGGACTGAGTGAAACCTACAATGAGCAGTTCTTC.

This clone was detected only once. The chain recombines TRBV6-1 with TRBJ1-1, with 7 bases matching TRBD1. The V segment lost 6 bases and the J segment 4 bases; nucleotides outside the gene matches: 8. Germline-derived CDR1 and CDR2 are MNHNS and SASEGT. The CDR3 covers 14 residues. DNA of the CDR3: TGTGCCAGCAGAGCCGGGACAGAGAGCACTGAAGCTTTCTTT. It codes for CASRAGTESTEAFF.

This sequence joins TRBV4-3 and TRBJ1-1; D remains unclear. This CDR3 region has 15 residues. V lost 4 bases and J 0 bases, leaving 12 bases between the germline ends. From germline, CDR1 is LGHNA and CDR2 YSLEER. The CDR3 loop reads CASSPIEGVNTEAFF. In DNA, the CDR3 is TGCGCCAGCAGCCCCATAGAGGGTGTGAACACTGAAGCTTTCTTT.

This clone was detected a few times. The CDR3 DNA sequence: TGTGCCAGCAGCGGGACACCCGAACTAGCCAAAAACATTCAGTACTTC. Protein sequence: CASSGTPELAKNIQYF. J is TRBJ2-4 and V is TRBV7-2; D is perhaps TRBD1 (6 bases). This CDR3 is built from 16 residues. Trimming stripped 5 bases from V and 0 bases from J, with 14 bases between. In germline, CDR1 is SGHTA, CDR2 FQGNSA.

The gene calls are TRBV6-1 and TRBJ1-1, with D perhaps TRBD1 (5 bases). V shed 2 bases and J shed 4 bases, with 14 bases lying between them. Germline CDR1 reads MNHNS; CDR2 reads SASEGT. This CDR3 region has 15 residues. The CDR3 coding sequence is TGTGCCAGCAGTGAATTCGGATGGGGGGGCACTGAAGCTTTCTTT. Protein sequence: CASSEFGWGGTEAFF.

J is TRBJ1-2 and V is TRBV6-5, with D possibly matching TRBD1 (5 bases). Germline loops: CDR1 MNHEY, CDR2 SVGAGI. The CDR3 has 13 amino acids. The V end was cut by 6 bases, the J end by 6 bases, with 14 bases between. The CDR3 region is CASSRQGNDGYTF. CDR3 DNA: TGTGCCAGCAGCCGTCAGGGAAACGATGGCTACACCTTC.

The V call is TRBV5-1, the J call TRBJ2-3; 13 nucleotides agree with TRBD2. This CDR3 is 17 amino acids long. Germline V gene lookup returns CDR1 SGHRS and CDR2 YFSETQ. With V trimmed by 0 bases and J by 1 base, 2 bases remained unmatched. In DNA, the CDR3 is TGCGCCAGCAGCTTGGGGACTAGCGGGGGCGGCACAGATACGCAGTATTTT. Its translation: CASSLGTSGGGTDTQYF.

J is TRBJ1-5 and V is TRBV28; 8 bases line up with TRBD1. Germline lookup yields CDR1 MDHEN and CDR2 SYDVKM. V gave up 6 bases and J gave up 0 bases; unmatched junction bases: 4. This CDR3 is built from 15 residues. The CDR3 loop is CASRAQGDSNQPQHF. In DNA form, the CDR3 reads TGTGCCAGCAGAGCACAGGGGGATAGCAATCAGCCCCAGCATTTT.

The genes are TRBV5-1 and TRBJ2-3, with TRBD1 matching over 12 bases. The CDR3 is 16 residues long. CDR1 and CDR2 (germline): SGHRS, YFSETQ. The trim removed 4 bases at V and 3 bases at J, leaving 6 bases unmatched. For the CDR3, the DNA is TGCGCCAGCAGCAGTCCGGGACAGGGGGCGACAGATACGCAGTATTTT. As protein: CASSSPGQGATDTQYF.